One sample yielded the 30 T cell receptor beta chains listed below, sequenced in a study of blood T cell repertoires in COVID-19. The data were produced by immunoSEQ multiplex PCR, yet TCRdb's version contains in-frame clones alone and is incomplete. Of more than 150,000 clones detected, approximately 79% appear once; the ten largest clones hold around a sixth. The source material was peripheral blood. Source of these receptors: a man aged 55 to 69 with active or convalescent COVID-19.

The chain uses TRBV5-1 and TRBJ1-3, with D hard to call. The CDR3 runs to 13 residues. Germline loops: CDR1 SGHRS, CDR2 YFSETQ. V gave up 7 bases and J gave up 0 bases, with 8 bases separating them. The CDR3 loop is CASATGSGNTIYF. The CDR3 nucleotides read TGCGCCAGCGCCACTGGCTCTGGAAACACCATATATTTT.

The genes are TRBV5-4 and TRBJ1-1; D ambiguous. Germline assignment: CDR1 SGHNT and CDR2 YYREEE (reference sequence). The CDR3 is 14 residues long. Trimming cost V 2 bases and J 0 bases, with 8 bases left between them. DNA for the CDR3: TGTGCCAGCAGCTTCCGAGGATTGAACACTGAAGCTTTCTTT. Translation: CASSFRGLNTEAFF. The full variable domain, with the rest looked up from reference TRBV5-4 and TRBJ1-1, is ETGVTQSPTHLIKTRGQQVTLRCSSQSGHNTVSWYQQALGQGPQFIFQYYREEENGRGNFPPRFSGLQFPNYSSELNVNALELDDSALYLCASSFRGLNTEAFFGQGTRLTVV.

V gene TRBV27 combines with J gene TRBJ2-7, with 10 nucleotides matching TRBD1. Germline CDR1 and CDR2: MNHEY and SMNVEV (reference sequence). Trimming took 6 bases from V and 6 from J; bases not matched to a gene: 8. The CDR3 extends over 14 amino acids. In DNA, the CDR3 is TGTGCCAGCAGCCTTGACAGGGGGCTATCCGAGCAGTACTTC. Amino acid sequence: CASSLDRGLSEQYF.

The rearrangement uses TRBV7-3 and TRBJ2-1; D may be TRBD1 (5 bases). The CDR3 length is 15 residues. V shed 2 bases and J shed 2 bases, with 10 bases lying between them. Germline V gene sequence: CDR1 SGHTA, CDR2 FQGTGA. Written as DNA, the CDR3 is TGTGCCAGCAGCTTACAGGGTTTTACCTACAATGAGCAGTTCTTC. Its translation is CASSLQGFTYNEQFF.

This sequence joins TRBV6-4 and TRBJ1-1, with a possible D match to TRBD1 (6 bases). Germline CDR1 reads MRHNA; CDR2 reads SNTAGT. CDR3 length equals 13 residues. The V end was cut by 3 bases, the J end by 5 bases, with 10 bases between. CDR3 DNA sequence: TGTGCCAGCAGTGAACACAGGGATACTGAAGCTTTCTTT. This sequence encodes CASSEHRDTEAFF.

The chain carries TRBV19 and TRBJ2-2; D may be TRBD1 (6 bases). This CDR3 is built from 15 residues. Trimming took off 5 bases at V and 1 base at J, with 11 bases between the two ends. From germline, CDR1 is LNHDA and CDR2 SQIVND (reference sequence). CDR3 nucleotide sequence: TGTGCCAGTAGTGTAGGGACACTGAACACCGGGGAGCTGTTTTTT. This sequence encodes CASSVGTLNTGELFF.

This sequence joins TRBV6-1 and TRBJ1-5; 8 nucleotides line up with TRBD1. CDR1 is MNHNS, CDR2 SASEGT, per germline. CDR3 size: 16 residues. V lost 3 bases, J lost 5 bases, and 9 bases stayed unmatched. Here the CDR3 DNA reads TGTGCCAGCAGTGACAGGGGGCAGGGGGCACATCAGCCCCAGCATTTT. Translating it yields CASSDRGQGAHQPQHF.

V is TRBV9 and J is TRBJ2-3; maybe TRBD1 (5 bases). This CDR3 comprises 15 residues. Trimming shortened V by 1 base and J by 0 bases, and 9 bases separated the two germline ends. Germline lookup yields CDR1 SGDLS and CDR2 YYNGEE. The CDR3 loop reads CASSVIGASTDTQYF. The CDR3 DNA sequence: TGTGCCAGCAGCGTAATTGGGGCCAGCACAGATACGCAGTATTTT.

V gene TRBV5-8 combines with J gene TRBJ2-5; D might be TRBD2 (6 bases). The V gene lost 5 bases and the J gene lost 5 bases, with 16 bases spanning the gap. The germline gives CDR1 SGHTS, CDR2 YDEGEE. CDR3 length equals 14 residues. This CDR3 reads CASSSGGVGETQYF. CDR3 DNA: TGTGCCAGCAGTAGCGGTGGGGTCGGGGAGACCCAGTACTTC.

This clone was counted only a few times. The chain combines TRBV4-2 with TRBJ2-1, with 8 bases fitting TRBD2. Germline V gives CDR1 LGHNA, CDR2 YNFKEQ. Trimming took 6 bases from V and 0 from J; bases not matched to a gene: 10. This CDR3 has 17 amino acids. CDR3 amino acids: CASSPGGTTSSYNEQFF. CDR3 coding DNA: TGTGCCAGCAGTCCGGGGGGGACAACGAGCTCCTACAATGAGCAGTTCTTC.

This clone appeared a few times. J is TRBJ2-7 and V is TRBV27; a possible D gene is TRBD2 (5 bases). The germline V gene has CDR1 MNHEY and CDR2 SMNVEV (reference sequence). The CDR3 spans 17 residues. V lost 6 bases and J lost 2, with 23 bases in between. Here the CDR3 reads CASRLGGLLGQPYEQYF. CDR3 DNA: TGTGCCAGCAGGTTAGGCGGACTTCTCGGGCAGCCCTACGAGCAGTACTTC.

J is TRBJ1-1 and V is TRBV6-1, with D unclear. V dropped 8 bases and J dropped 4 bases, with 11 bases sitting between them. This CDR3 contains 12 residues. Germline V gene lookup returns CDR1 MNHNS and CDR2 SASEGT. The CDR3 loop reads CASHTSGTEAFF. The DNA of the CDR3 is TGTGCCAGCCACACTTCAGGCACTGAAGCTTTCTTT.

The V and J genes are TRBV30 and TRBJ1-2; no definite D call. The CDR3 length is 11 residues. Trimming pared 2 bases from V and 7 bases from J, leaving 8 bases between. CDR1 and CDR2 (germline): GTSNPN, SVGIG (reference sequence). The CDR3 nucleotides read TGTGCCTGGAGTCAGATTTTTGGCTACACCTTC. Translating it yields CAWSQIFGYTF. Together with reference TRBV30 and TRBJ1-2, the CDR3 gives the full variable domain: SQTIHQWPATLVQPVGSPLSLECTVEGTSNPNLYWYRQAAGRGLQLLFYSVGIGQISSEVPQNLSASRPQDRQFILSSKKLLLSDSGFYLCAWSQIFGYTFGSGTRLTVV.

The J gene is TRBJ2-5, the V gene TRBV5-1; a weak D match, TRBD2 (5 bases). Germline V CDR1 and CDR2: SGHRS, YFSETQ. The length of the CDR3 is 16 residues. V was trimmed by 2 bases and J by 4 bases, leaving 18 bases between them. CDR3 sequence reads: CASSLAAGLLAETQYF. The CDR3, as DNA: TGCGCCAGCAGCTTAGCCGCGGGCCTCCTGGCAGAGACCCAGTACTTC.

The chain is built from TRBV18 and TRBJ1-2; weak D call: TRBD1 (6 bases). This CDR3 contains 14 residues. Germline CDR1 reads KGHSH; CDR2 reads LQKENI. The V end lost 3 bases, the J end lost 7 bases, and 15 bases lay between the germline ends. The CDR3 protein is CASSPLGGQGGYTF. CDR3 nucleotides: TGTGCCAGCTCACCCCTCGGGGGGCAGGGTGGCTACACCTTC.

V usage is TRBV19 and J usage is TRBJ1-5; 10 positions match TRBD1. J lost 6 bases, V lost 5 bases, and 7 bases had no gene match. Per the germline V gene, CDR1 is LNHDA and CDR2 is SQIVND (reference sequence). This CDR3 is 15 amino acids long. CDR3 loop: CASSLTGGDGQPQHF. CDR3 in DNA: TGTGCCAGTAGTCTGACAGGGGGCGATGGTCAGCCCCAGCATTTT.

This sequence joins TRBV7-9 and TRBJ2-1; 8 bases agree with TRBD2. The CDR3 loop spans 16 amino acids. CDR1 and CDR2 (germline): SEHNR, FQNEAQ (reference sequence). Losses at the gene ends were 0 bases for V and 10 bases for J; bases not matched to a gene: 11. The CDR3 protein is CASSLATGGPSEEQFF. DNA of the CDR3: TGTGCCAGCAGCTTAGCGACGGGAGGGCCCTCCGAGGAGCAGTTCTTC. The variable domain in full, completed from reference TRBV7-9 and TRBJ2-1, reads DTGVSQNPRHKITKRGQNVTFRCDPISEHNRLYWYRQTLGQGPEFLTYFQNEAQLEKSRLLSDRFSAERPKGSFSTLEIQRTEQGDSAMYLCASSLATGGPSEEQFFGPGTRLTVL.

The chain combines TRBV7-3 with TRBJ2-3; tentative D call: TRBD2 (6 bases). V lost 4 bases and J lost 2, with 16 bases in between. The CDR3 is 16 residues long. CDR1 SGHTA and CDR2 FQGTGA come from the germline V gene. CDR3 DNA: TGTGCCAGCAGCTCTACCCCGGGAGTTGTCACAGATACGCAGTATTTT. As protein: CASSSTPGVVTDTQYF.

The V call is TRBV5-6, the J call TRBJ1-6, with 7 bases aligning to TRBD1. V trimming: 4 bases; J trimming: 9 bases; junction bases outside the gene matches: 7. This CDR3 has 14 amino acids. Germline CDR1 reads SGHDT; CDR2 reads YYEEEE. For the CDR3, the DNA is TGTGCCAGCAGCCTTTTCTACAGGGGTTCACCCCTCCACTTT. The encoded protein is CASSLFYRGSPLHF.

This clone came up a few times. The chain combines TRBV30 with TRBJ1-2; a possible D gene is TRBD1 (6 bases). Trimming cost V 6 bases and J 5 bases, with 22 bases left between them. The CDR3 has 15 amino acids. Germline CDR1 reads GTSNPN; CDR2 reads SVGIG (reference sequence). As DNA, the CDR3 is TGTGCCTGCCCAAATCCCAGGGGAGGGGAGTATGGCTACACCTTC. Its translation: CACPNPRGGEYGYTF.

This clone was seen only once. The rearrangement uses TRBV19 and TRBJ2-5, with 8 bases identical to TRBD1. In germline, CDR1 is LNHDA, CDR2 SQIVND (reference sequence). The junction had 7 bases not matched to a gene; V was cut back by 4 bases and J by 6 bases. This CDR3 contains 14 residues. The CDR3 nucleotides are TGTGCCAGTAGTAGCACAGGGGGTTCAAAGACCCAGTACTTC. Residues: CASSSTGGSKTQYF.

This chain connects TRBV6-2 or TRBV6-3 to TRBJ1-5; the match to TRBD1 covers 8 bases. Germline V lookup: CDR1 MNHEY, CDR2 SVGEGT. V shed 3 bases, J shed 0 bases, and the junction held 16 bases outside the gene matches. The CDR3 runs to 20 residues. The CDR3 here is CASSYAPGQDRHNSNQPQHF. CDR3 sequence (DNA): TGTGCCAGCAGTTATGCCCCGGGACAGGACCGGCATAATAGCAATCAGCCCCAGCATTTT.

The chain recombines TRBV28 with TRBJ2-2; D is possibly TRBD1 (8 bases). With 4 bases removed from V and 5 bases from J, the gap between germline ends came to 14 bases. This CDR3 region has 15 residues. Per germline, CDR1 MDHEN and CDR2 SYDVKM. The CDR3 reads CASSYHRGGTGELFF. CDR3 nucleotide sequence: TGTGCCAGCAGTTATCACAGGGGGGGAACCGGGGAGCTGTTTTTT.

The gene calls are TRBV24-1 and TRBJ2-5; D is perhaps TRBD1 (6 bases). V dropped 5 bases and J dropped 5 bases, with 14 bases sitting between them. CDR1 is KGHDR and CDR2 is SFDVKD in the germline V gene. The CDR3 totals 14 residues. CDR3 loop: CATSGTLQGETQYF. The CDR3 coding sequence is TGTGCCACCAGTGGTACCCTGCAGGGGGAGACCCAGTACTTC.

The V and J genes are TRBV24-1 and TRBJ2-7; the D is unclear. The CDR3 extends over 11 amino acids. Germline CDR1 KGHDR, CDR2 SFDVKD. In DNA, the CDR3 is TGTGCTCACCCGCGGAGCTACGAGCAGTACTTC. It codes for CAHPRSYEQYF.

This clone appeared a single time. The chain recombines TRBV6-5 with TRBJ2-7, with D tentatively TRBD1 (5 bases). The CDR3 loop spans 15 amino acids. Germline V gene lookup returns CDR1 MNHEY and CDR2 SVGAGI. V was cut by 5 bases and J by 1 base, with 15 bases left in between. CDR3 DNA: TGTGCCAGCAGTAATCCAGGGTTGGGGTCCTACGAGCAGTACTTC. Translated, it gives CASSNPGLGSYEQYF.

The chain carries TRBV5-1 and TRBJ2-7; 9 bases align to TRBD1. Germline assignment: CDR1 SGHRS and CDR2 YFSETQ. V gave up 0 bases and J gave up 5 bases; unmatched junction bases: 6. This CDR3 contains 15 residues. The CDR3 bases are TGCGCCAGCAGCTTGGGACAGGGGGTTTGGGACGAGCAGTACTTC. Its translation is CASSLGQGVWDEQYF.

The gene calls are TRBV14 and TRBJ1-2; D unclear. V was cut by 4 bases and J by 4 bases, with 13 bases left in between. CDR1 is SGHDN, CDR2 FVKESK, per germline. The length of the CDR3 is 14 residues. The CDR3: CASSPIAGIYGYTF. The CDR3, as DNA: TGTGCCAGCAGCCCGATTGCCGGGATCTATGGCTACACCTTC.

This clone was detected a few times. This chain joins TRBV4-2 and TRBJ2-3; TRBD1 matches at 8 bases. The length of the CDR3 is 14 residues. CDR1 LGHNA and CDR2 YNFKEQ come from the germline V gene. With V trimmed by 8 bases and J by 4 bases, 8 bases remained unmatched. The CDR3 DNA is TGTGCCAGCGGGGCAGGGGGCGAGGCAGATACGCAGTATTTT. Translated: CASGAGGEADTQYF.

This chain connects TRBV28 to TRBJ1-2, with D unclear. This CDR3 spans 14 amino acids. Trimming pared 1 base from V and 4 bases from J, leaving 10 bases between. Germline V gene data show CDR1 as MDHEN and CDR2 as SYDVKM. The CDR3 DNA sequence: TGTGCCAGCAGTTTATTCAGGCTTTCCTATGGCTACACCTTC. This encodes CASSLFRLSYGYTF.